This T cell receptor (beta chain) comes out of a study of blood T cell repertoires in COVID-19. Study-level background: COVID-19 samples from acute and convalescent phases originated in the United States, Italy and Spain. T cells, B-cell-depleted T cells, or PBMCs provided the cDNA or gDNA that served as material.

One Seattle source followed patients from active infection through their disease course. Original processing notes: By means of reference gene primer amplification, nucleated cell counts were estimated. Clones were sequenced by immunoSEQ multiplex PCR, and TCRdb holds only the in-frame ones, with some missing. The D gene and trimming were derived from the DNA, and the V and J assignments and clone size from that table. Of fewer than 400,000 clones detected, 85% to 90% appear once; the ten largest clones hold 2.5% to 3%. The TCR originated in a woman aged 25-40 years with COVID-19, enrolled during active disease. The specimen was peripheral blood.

CDR3 amino acids: CASASGVQETQYF. DNA for the CDR3: TGTGCCAGCGCCTCTGGAGTCCAAGAGACCCAGTACTTC. The V call is TRBV11-2, the J call TRBJ2-5; D not resolved. Trimming removed 8 bases at V and 1 base at J, with 11 bases between. The CDR3 runs 13 residues. Germline V CDR1 and CDR2: SGHAT, FQNNGV.